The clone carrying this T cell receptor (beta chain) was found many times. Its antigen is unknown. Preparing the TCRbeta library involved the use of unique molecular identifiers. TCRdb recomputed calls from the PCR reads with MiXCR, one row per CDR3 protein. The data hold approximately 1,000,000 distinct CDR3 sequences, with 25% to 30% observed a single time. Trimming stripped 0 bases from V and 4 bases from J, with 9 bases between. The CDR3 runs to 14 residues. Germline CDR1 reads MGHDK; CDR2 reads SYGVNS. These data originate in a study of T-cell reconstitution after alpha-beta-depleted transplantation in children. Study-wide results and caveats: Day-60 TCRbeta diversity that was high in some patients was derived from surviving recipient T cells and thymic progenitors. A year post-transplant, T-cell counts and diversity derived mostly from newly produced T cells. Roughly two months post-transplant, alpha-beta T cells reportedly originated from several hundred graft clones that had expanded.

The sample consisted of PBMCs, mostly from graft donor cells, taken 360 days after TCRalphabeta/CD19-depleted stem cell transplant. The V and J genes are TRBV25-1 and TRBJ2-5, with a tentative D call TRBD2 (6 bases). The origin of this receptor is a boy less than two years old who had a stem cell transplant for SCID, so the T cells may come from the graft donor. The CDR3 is CASSEYTGRETQYF. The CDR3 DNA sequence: TGTGCCAGCAGTGAATATACCGGGAGAGAGACCCAGTACTTC.